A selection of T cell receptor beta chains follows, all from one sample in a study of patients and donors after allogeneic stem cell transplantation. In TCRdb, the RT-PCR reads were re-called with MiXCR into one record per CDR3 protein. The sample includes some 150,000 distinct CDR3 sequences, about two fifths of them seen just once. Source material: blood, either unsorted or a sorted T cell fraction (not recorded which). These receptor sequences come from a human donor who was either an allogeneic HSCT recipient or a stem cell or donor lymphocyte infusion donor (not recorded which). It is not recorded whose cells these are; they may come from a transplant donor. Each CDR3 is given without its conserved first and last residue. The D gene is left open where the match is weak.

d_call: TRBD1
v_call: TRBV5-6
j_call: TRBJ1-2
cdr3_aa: ASSLRTGDGYT

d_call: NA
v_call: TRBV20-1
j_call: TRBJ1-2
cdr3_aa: SASGLPGYGYT

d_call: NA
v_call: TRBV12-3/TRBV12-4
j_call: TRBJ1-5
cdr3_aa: ASSLSMRLGVQPQH

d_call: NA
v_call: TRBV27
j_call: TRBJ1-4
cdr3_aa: ASSLRGLSNEKLF

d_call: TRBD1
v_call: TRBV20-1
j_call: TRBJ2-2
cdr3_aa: SANPTQGAHANTGELF

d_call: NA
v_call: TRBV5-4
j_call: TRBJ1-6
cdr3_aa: ASSFGGWNSPLH

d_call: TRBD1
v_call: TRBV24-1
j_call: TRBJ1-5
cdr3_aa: ATSDPRDRYSNQPQH

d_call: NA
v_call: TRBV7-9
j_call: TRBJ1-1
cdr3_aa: ASSLGGEGTEAF

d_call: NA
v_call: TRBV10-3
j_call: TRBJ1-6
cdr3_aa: AISEISDRPYNSPLH

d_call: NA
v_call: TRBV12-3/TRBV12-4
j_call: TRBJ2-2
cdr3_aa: ASSPQGAVNTGELF

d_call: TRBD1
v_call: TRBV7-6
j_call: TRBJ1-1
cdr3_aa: ASSPRQGMGEAF

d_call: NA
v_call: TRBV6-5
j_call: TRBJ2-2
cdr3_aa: ASSYSLGTGELF

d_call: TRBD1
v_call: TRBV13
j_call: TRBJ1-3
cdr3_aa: ASSLRRQGNGNTIY

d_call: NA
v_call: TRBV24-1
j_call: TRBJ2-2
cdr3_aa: ATMGKINTGELF

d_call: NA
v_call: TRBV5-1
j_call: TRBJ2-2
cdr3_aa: ASSLEDSRGTGELF

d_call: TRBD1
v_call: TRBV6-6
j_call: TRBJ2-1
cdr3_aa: ASTTQGNNEQF

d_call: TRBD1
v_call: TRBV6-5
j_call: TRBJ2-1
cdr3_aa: ATKDPDRGDYNEQF

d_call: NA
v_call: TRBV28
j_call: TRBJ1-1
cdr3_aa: ASSSSPTGNTEAF

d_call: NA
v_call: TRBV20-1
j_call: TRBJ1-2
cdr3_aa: SASEFDGYT

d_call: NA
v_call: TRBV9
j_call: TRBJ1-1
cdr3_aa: ASSVDPPGVVSTEAF

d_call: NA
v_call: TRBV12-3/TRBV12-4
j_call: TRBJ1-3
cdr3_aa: ASRPPRPGNTIY

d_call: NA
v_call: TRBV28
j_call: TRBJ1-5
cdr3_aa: ASSPNRGRNYGQPQH

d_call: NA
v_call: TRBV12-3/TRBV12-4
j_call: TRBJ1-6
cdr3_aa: ASSLWGSPLH

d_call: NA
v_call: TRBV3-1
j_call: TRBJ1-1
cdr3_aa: ASSPLGGAYTEAF

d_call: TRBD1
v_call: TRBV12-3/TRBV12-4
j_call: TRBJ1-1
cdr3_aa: ASSLQGGKTNTEAF

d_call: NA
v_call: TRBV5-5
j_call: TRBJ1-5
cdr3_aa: ASSPELQGSSNGNQPQH

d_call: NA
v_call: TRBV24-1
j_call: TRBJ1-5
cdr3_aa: ATGGAHDQPQH

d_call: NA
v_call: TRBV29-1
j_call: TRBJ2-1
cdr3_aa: SVRGLQGSYNEQF

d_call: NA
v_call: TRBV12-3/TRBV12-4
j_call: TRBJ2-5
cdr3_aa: ASSFMPTGETQY

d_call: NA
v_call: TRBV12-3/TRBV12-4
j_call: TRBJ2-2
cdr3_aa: ASSRPARLDTGELF

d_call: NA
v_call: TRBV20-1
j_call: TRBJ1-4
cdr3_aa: SARDPQGNEKLF